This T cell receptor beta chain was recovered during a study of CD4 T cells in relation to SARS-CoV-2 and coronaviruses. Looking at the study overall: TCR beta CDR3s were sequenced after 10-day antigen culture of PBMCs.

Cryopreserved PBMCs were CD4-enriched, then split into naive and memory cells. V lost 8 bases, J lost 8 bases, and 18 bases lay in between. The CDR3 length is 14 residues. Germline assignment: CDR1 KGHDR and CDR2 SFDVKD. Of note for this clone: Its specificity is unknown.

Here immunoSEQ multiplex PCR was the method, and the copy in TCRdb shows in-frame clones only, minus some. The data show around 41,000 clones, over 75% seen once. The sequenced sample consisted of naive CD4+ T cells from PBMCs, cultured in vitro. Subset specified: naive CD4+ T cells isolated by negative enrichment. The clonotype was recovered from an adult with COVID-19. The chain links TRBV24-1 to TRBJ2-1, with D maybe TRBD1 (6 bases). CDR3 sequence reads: CATNKVGGSDEQFF. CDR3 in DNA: TGTGCCACCAACAAAGTAGGGGGATCGGATGAGCAGTTCTTC.